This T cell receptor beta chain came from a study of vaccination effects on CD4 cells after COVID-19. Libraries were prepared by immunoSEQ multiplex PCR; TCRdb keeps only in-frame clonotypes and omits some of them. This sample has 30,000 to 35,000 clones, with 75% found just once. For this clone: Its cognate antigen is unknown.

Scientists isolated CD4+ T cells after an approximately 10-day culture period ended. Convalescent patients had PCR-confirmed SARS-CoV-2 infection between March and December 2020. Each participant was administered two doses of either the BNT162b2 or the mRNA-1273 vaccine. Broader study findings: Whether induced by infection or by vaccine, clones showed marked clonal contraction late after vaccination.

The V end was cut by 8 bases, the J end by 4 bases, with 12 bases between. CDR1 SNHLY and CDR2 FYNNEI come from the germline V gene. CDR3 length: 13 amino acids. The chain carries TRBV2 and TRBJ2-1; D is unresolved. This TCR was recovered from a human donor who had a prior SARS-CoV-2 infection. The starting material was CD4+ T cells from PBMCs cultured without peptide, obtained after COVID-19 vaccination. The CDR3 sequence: CASGTQFYNEQFF. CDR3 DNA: TGTGCCAGCGGCACCCAGTTTTACAATGAGCAGTTCTTC.